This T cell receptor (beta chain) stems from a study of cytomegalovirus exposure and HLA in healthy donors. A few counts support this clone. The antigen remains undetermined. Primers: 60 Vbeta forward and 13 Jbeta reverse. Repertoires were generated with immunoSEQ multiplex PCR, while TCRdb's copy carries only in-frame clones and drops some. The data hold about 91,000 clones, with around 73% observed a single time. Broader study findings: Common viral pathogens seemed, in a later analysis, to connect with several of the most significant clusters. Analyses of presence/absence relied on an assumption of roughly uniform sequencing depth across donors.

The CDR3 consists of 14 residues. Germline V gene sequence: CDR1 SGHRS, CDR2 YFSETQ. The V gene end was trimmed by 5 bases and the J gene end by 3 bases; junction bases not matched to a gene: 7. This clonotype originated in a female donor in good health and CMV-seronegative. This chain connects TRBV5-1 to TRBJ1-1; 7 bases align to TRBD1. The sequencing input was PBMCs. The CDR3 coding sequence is TGCGCCAGCAGTCGACAGGGCGCTGACACTGAAGCTTTCTTT. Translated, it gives CASSRQGADTEAFF.